This T cell receptor beta chain was captured by sequencing in a study of regulatory T cells in long-lasting Graves disease (dated by TCRdb to the early 2020s). At the level of the whole study: Antithyroid drugs had been taken for less than 3 months by newly diagnosed Graves' disease patients. This study used TCR sequencing and RNA sequencing of peripheral blood to compare persistent Graves' disease patients against newly diagnosed Graves' disease patients. The study took place in China and was registered as a clinical trial. A total of some 33 samples were covered by TCR sequencing, comprising about 13 persistent and approximately 20 newly diagnosed Graves' disease patients. The research as a whole found: Patients with persistent disease shared more public clonotypes (over 2,500) than newly diagnosed patients did (more than 900). Sequencing and analysis were limited to the TCR beta chain. Peripheral blood alone was examined, since thyroid tissue, which constituted the primary lesion, could not be accessed. Persistent Graves' disease patients showed lower TCR Shannon entropy and fewer highly expanded clones than newly diagnosed patients, suggesting clonal expansion. Persistent disease showed preferential use of TRBV28, TRBJ1-2 and TRBJ2-5, whereas newly diagnosed disease favored TRBV20-1 and TRBJ2-1. As a limitation, the authors acknowledged that the small sample size may reduce accuracy.

Library creation used multiplex PCR. Sequenced using an Illumina HiSeq 4000. CDR3 regions were amplified by Arm-PCR with iRepertoire HTBI primers to construct TCR beta libraries. Before sequencing, the PCR products went through gel purification. The paper's processing steps were these. Across samples, 60 to 70 TRBV and 15 or so TRBJ segments were identified and used for gene usage analysis of CDR3 amino acid clonotypes. COPE and FqMerger were used to merge filtered high-quality paired reads into contigs. BLAST was used to align contigs to IMGT TRBV, TRBD and TRBJ reference genes, and CDR3 was defined according to IMGT. Any clonotype with a frequency above 0.1% was counted as a highly expanded clone. Shannon entropy was used to measure repertoire diversity, and the Gini coefficient was used to measure V-J evenness. Clonotypes shared by more than one individual were considered public. TCRdb took the public reads, trimmed them with fastp at Q25, ran MiXCR for clone calling and kept in-frame beta chains. Each entry merges the rows of one CDR3 protein and shows their most common DNA and genes. These V and J calls rely on TCRdb rather than the paper's analysis. Counted in this sample were 410,000 or so distinct CDR3 sequences; 14% to 15% of them appeared once. The biggest ten clones account for over 15% of the sample.

The sample's time point label, decoded: newly diagnosed GD, antithyroid drugs for less than 3 months. For both TCR sequencing and RNA sequencing, RNA was extracted from PBMCs in TRIzol. The diagnosis of Graves' disease was made according to American Thyroid Association guidelines. Patients for the study were recruited at an endocrinology department in Xi'an, China. From each patient, about 8.9 milliliters of peripheral blood was collected into an EDTA anticoagulant tube. Ficoll Paque Plus density gradient separation was used to isolate PBMCs, and no further T cell sorting was done. RNA quality was checked with an Agilent 2100 Bioanalyzer and agarose gel, and concentration with a NanoDrop 2000. This clonotype has more than one count but fewer than ten. The clone's antigen remains unknown. No base quality values were provided; no much bigger clone lies one nucleotide off. Inclusive of the bounding cysteine and phenylalanine, the CDR3 is 11 residues long. The retained sequence is limited to the CDR3, 33 bases, with the frame set at the first base. CDR1 DFQATT and CDR2 SNEGSKA were looked up in the germline V gene (reference sequence). At the junction V is shortened by 6 bases and J by 5 bases; bases outside the gene matches: 1.

The data also belong to a second study, concerning T cells in Graves' hyperthyroidism and ophthalmopathy. The second source states: Stable Graves' hyperthyroidism was defined as no progression to ophthalmopathy during 18 months of follow-up. Hyperthyroidism patients were newly diagnosed, with disease duration under 2 months, and aged 18 to 65 years. Patients with uncontrolled infections, other autoimmune diseases, pregnancy or lactation were excluded. Clinical symptoms, serum thyroxine and TRAb, thyroid ultrasound, and orbital computed tomography formed the basis for the diagnoses. A first-round RT-PCR of the TCR CDR3 used the HTBI primer set with the Qiagen OneStep RT-PCR kit. Most expanded thyroid clonotypes (frequency above 0.001) were also found in blood, which suggests that blood repertoires may mirror thyroid immune responses. A 13 V-J signature model separated ophthalmopathy from stable hyperthyroidism, with about 90% sensitivity and 81% to 82% specificity in cross-validation and 80%/75% in testing. In validation, the model predicted progression to ophthalmopathy with approximately 71% sensitivity and around 72% specificity, a median of 6.5 months before onset. To identify distinguishing TCR V-J signatures, a discovery cohort of some 99 patients was used, comprising 40 to 45 with Graves' ophthalmopathy and 55 to 65 with stable Graves' hyperthyroidism. Prospective prediction of ophthalmopathy was tested in an independent validation cohort consisting of about 19 hyperthyroidism patients and 17 patients who later progressed to ophthalmopathy. The approximately 98 discovery patients were randomly divided into training and test sets at a 7:3 ratio. In several Graves' hyperthyroidism patients, the study also compared T-cell repertoires from thyroid tissue with T-cell repertoires from blood. After blood sampling, hyperthyroidism patients were treated with methimazole at a starting dose of 30 mg daily, and ophthalmopathy patients were treated with high-dose intravenous methylprednisolone. The libraries were constructed in a second round of multiplex PCR and then size-selected and purified. Sequencing of the libraries was done on an Illumina HiSeq2000 using paired-end 100 bp reads. SOAPnuke was used to process the raw data, removing reads that contained adapters or uncalled bases, had a mean Phred below 15, or lacked an exact match to the constant primer or identifier. COPE v1.2.5 was used to merge the high-quality paired reads, and each unique nucleotide sequence was defined as a clonotype. MiTCR v1.1 was used to align clonotypes to the IMGT TRBV, TRBD and TRBJ reference segments. Only V-J combinations with frequency above 0.0001, covering about 99% of repertoires, were analysed. A TCS score was defined as the ratio between F50 (clonal expansion) and ExV (chaos), using BLOSUM62-based TCRdist between CDR3 peptides within each V-J. Welch's t-statistics and random forest reduced around 520 V-J features to 13, which were used in a naive Bayes classifier (R e1071). No statistical method was used to fix the sample size in advance, and group allocation was not hidden from the investigators. The paper describes TCR Vbeta CDR3 sequencing of around 130 peripheral blood samples, made up of approximately 40 ophthalmopathy patients, 70 to 75 hyperthyroidism patients and approximately 17 progressor patients.

The sequence is built from TRBV20-1 and TRBJ2-3; TRBD2 matches 8 bases in the middle. The origin of this receptor is a young woman with Graves disease. Donor details come from another sample of the same person, matched by shared clones. The sample in question was peripheral blood mononuclear cells (PBMCs), obtained at new diagnosis, from a patient treated with antithyroid drugs. The nucleotides read TGCAGTGCGGCGGGAGGAGATACGCAGTATTTT. The encoded protein is CSAAGGDTQYF.